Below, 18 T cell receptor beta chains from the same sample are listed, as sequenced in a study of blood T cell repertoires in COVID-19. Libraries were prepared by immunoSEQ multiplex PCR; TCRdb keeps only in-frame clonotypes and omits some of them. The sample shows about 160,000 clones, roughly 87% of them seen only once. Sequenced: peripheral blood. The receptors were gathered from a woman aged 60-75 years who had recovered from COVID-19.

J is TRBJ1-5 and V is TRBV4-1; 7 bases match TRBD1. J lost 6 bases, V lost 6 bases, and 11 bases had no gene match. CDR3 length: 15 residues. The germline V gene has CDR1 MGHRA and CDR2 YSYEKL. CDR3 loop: CASRQTPGGSQPQHF. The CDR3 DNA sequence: TGCGCCAGCAGGCAAACCCCAGGGGGTAGTCAGCCCCAGCATTTT.

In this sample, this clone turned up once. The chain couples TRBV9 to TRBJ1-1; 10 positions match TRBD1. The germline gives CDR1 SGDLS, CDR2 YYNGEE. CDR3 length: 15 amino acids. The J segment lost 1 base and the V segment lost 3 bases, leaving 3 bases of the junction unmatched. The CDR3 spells CASSADRGANTEAFF. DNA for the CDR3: TGTGCCAGCAGCGCGGACAGGGGGGCGAACACTGAAGCTTTCTTT.

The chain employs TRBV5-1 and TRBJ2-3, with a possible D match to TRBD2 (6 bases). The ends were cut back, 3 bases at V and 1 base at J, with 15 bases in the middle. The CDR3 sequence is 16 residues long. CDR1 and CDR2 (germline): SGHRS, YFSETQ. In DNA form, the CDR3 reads TGCGCCAGCAGCTCCGGTCACGGGACTGGCACAGATACGCAGTATTTT. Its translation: CASSSGHGTGTDTQYF.

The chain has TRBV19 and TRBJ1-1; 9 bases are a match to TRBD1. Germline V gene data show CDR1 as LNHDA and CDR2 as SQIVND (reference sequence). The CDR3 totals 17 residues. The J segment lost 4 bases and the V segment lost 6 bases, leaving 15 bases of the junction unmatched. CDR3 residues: CASRSRTGALSGTEAFF. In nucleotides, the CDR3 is TGTGCCAGTAGGAGCCGGACAGGGGCATTATCGGGCACTGAAGCTTTCTTT. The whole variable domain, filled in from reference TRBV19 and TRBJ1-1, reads DGGITQSPKYLFRKEGQNVTLSCEQNLNHDAMYWYRQDPGQGLRLIYYSQIVNDFQKGDIAEGYSVSREKKESFPLTVTSAQKNPTAFYLCASRSRTGALSGTEAFFGQGTRLTVV.

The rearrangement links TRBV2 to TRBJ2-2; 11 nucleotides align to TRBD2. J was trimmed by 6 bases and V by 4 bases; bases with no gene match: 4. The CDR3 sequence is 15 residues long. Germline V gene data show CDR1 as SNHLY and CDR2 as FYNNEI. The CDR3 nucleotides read TGTGCCAGCAGTGTCCGACTAGCGGGGCCCGGGGAGCTGTTTTTT. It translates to CASSVRLAGPGELFF.

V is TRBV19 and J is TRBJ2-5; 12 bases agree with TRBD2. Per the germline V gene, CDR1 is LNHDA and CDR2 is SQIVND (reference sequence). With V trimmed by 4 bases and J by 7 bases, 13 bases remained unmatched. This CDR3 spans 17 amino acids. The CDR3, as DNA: TGTGCCAGTAGTACACTAGCGGGGGGACGGCACGCGGCGACCCAGTACTTC. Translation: CASSTLAGGRHAATQYF.

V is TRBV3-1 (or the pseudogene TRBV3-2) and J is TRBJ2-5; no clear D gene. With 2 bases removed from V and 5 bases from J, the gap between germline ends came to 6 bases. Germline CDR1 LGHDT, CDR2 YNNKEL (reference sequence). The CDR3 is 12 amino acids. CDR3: CASSQIVETQYF. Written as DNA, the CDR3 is TGTGCCAGCAGCCAAATCGTGGAGACCCAGTACTTC.

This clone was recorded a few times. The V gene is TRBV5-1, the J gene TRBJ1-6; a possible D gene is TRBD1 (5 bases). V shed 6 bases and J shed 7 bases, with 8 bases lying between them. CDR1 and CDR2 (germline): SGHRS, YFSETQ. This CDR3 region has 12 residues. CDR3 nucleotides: TGCGCCAGCAACGGGGGAAATTCACCCCTCCACTTT. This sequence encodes CASNGGNSPLHF.

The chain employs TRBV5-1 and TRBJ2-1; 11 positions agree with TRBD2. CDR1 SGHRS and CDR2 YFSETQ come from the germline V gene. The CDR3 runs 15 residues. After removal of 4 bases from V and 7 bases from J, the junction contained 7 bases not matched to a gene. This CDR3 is CASSPLLAGVNEQFF. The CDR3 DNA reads TGCGCCAGCAGCCCCCTACTAGCGGGGGTAAATGAGCAGTTCTTC.

The CDR3 DNA reads TGTGCCAGCAGCCTGGAAGGGGCAAGCTCGCTGTTTTTT. This gives the protein CASSLEGASSLFF. The chain carries TRBV9 and TRBJ2-2, with a tentative D call TRBD1 (5 bases). The CDR3 totals 13 residues. The V gene's germline CDR1 is SGDLS and CDR2 YYNGEE. Trimming stripped 4 bases from V and 13 bases from J, with 17 bases between.

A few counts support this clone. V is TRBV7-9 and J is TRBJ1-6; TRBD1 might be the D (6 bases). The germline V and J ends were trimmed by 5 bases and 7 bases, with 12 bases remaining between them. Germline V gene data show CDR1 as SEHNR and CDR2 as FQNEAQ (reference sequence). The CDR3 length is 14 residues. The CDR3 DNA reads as TGTGCCAGCAGCCTCTCGAGGGGGAATTCACCCCTCCACTTT. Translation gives CASSLSRGNSPLHF.

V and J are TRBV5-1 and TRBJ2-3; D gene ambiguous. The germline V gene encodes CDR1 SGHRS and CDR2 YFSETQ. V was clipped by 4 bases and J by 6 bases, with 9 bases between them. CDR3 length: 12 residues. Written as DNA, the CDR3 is TGCGCCAGCAGCGAACTCAGGGATACGCAGTATTTT. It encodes CASSELRDTQYF.

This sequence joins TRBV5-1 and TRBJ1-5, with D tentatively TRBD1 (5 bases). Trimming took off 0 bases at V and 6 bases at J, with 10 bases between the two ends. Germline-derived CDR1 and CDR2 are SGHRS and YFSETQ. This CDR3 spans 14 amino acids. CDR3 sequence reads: CASSLDPGLQPQHF. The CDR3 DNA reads TGCGCCAGCAGCTTGGATCCGGGACTTCAGCCCCAGCATTTT.

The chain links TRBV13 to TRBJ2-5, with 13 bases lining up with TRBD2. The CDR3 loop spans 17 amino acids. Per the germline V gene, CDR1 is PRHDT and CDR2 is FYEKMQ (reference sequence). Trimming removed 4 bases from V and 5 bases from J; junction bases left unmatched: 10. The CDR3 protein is CASSSGLAGAPGETQYF. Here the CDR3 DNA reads TGTGCCAGCAGCTCAGGACTAGCGGGGGCCCCCGGGGAGACCCAGTACTTC.

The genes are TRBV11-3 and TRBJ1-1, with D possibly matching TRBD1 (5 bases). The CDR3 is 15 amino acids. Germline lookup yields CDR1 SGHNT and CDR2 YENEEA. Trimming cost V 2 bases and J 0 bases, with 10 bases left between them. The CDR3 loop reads CASSLNGQMNTEAFF. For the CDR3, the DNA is TGTGCCAGCAGCTTAAATGGACAAATGAACACTGAAGCTTTCTTT.

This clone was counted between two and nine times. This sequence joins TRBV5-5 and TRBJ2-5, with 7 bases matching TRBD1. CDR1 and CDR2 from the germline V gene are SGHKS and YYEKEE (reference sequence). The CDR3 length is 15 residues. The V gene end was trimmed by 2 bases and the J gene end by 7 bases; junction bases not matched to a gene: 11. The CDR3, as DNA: TGTGCCAGCAGCTTTCCCGGCCAGGGGGTCGGGACCCAGTACTTC. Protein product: CASSFPGQGVGTQYF. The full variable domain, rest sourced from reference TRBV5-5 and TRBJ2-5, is DAGVTQSPTHLIKTRGQQVTLRCSPISGHKSVSWYQQVLGQGPQFIFQYYEKEERGRGNFPDRFSARQFPNYSSELNVNALLLGDSALYLCASSFPGQGVGTQYFGPGTRLLVL.

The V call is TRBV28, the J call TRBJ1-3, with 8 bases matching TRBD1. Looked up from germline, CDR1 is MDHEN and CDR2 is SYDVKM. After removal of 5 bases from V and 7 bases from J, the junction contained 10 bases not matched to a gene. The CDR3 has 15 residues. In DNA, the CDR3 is TGTGCCAGCAGTCCCAGGGACAGGTCGGTGAACACCATATATTTT. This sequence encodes CASSPRDRSVNTIYF.

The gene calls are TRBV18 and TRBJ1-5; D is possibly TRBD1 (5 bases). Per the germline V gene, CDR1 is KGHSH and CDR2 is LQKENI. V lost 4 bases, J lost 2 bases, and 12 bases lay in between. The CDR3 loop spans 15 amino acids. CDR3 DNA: TGTGCCAGCTCACGCGACAGCCATCGCAATCAGCCCCAGCATTTT. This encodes CASSRDSHRNQPQHF.